This record covers a single T cell receptor beta chain. This sample is drawn from a study of regulatory T cells in long-lasting Graves disease. The time point: newly diagnosed GD, antithyroid drugs for less than 3 months. PBMC-derived RNA was used for the TCR library. Graves' disease was diagnosed by American Thyroid Association guidelines. Construction of the TCR beta libraries employed iRepertoire HTBI primers in conjunction with Arm-PCR of CDR3 regions. TCRdb passed the multiplex PCR reads through MiXCR, listing each CDR3 protein once. The sample carries a few hundred thousand distinct CDR3 sequences, approximately 13% recorded once. The CDR3 extends over 14 amino acids. The germline V and J ends were trimmed by 0 bases and 8 bases, with 11 bases remaining between them. Germline values: CDR1 LGHNA, CDR2 YNFKEQ. The sample also formed part of further work on T cells in Graves' hyperthyroidism and ophthalmopathy. That investigation notes: Patients counted as stable if ophthalmopathy did not develop within 18 months. Each diagnosis was grounded in clinical symptoms, serum thyroxine and TRAb, thyroid ultrasound, and orbital computed tomography. When the TCR CDR3 underwent first-round RT-PCR, the HTBI primer set was used.

The source is a man aged 30-40 years with Graves disease. Sequenced material: peripheral blood mononuclear cells (PBMCs), taken at new diagnosis, from a patient treated with antithyroid drugs. The chain employs TRBV4-2 and TRBJ2-1; D uncertain. CDR3 region: CASSQDLPRDEQFF. CDR3 coding DNA: TGTGCCAGCAGCCAAGATCTACCCCGCGATGAGCAGTTCTTC.